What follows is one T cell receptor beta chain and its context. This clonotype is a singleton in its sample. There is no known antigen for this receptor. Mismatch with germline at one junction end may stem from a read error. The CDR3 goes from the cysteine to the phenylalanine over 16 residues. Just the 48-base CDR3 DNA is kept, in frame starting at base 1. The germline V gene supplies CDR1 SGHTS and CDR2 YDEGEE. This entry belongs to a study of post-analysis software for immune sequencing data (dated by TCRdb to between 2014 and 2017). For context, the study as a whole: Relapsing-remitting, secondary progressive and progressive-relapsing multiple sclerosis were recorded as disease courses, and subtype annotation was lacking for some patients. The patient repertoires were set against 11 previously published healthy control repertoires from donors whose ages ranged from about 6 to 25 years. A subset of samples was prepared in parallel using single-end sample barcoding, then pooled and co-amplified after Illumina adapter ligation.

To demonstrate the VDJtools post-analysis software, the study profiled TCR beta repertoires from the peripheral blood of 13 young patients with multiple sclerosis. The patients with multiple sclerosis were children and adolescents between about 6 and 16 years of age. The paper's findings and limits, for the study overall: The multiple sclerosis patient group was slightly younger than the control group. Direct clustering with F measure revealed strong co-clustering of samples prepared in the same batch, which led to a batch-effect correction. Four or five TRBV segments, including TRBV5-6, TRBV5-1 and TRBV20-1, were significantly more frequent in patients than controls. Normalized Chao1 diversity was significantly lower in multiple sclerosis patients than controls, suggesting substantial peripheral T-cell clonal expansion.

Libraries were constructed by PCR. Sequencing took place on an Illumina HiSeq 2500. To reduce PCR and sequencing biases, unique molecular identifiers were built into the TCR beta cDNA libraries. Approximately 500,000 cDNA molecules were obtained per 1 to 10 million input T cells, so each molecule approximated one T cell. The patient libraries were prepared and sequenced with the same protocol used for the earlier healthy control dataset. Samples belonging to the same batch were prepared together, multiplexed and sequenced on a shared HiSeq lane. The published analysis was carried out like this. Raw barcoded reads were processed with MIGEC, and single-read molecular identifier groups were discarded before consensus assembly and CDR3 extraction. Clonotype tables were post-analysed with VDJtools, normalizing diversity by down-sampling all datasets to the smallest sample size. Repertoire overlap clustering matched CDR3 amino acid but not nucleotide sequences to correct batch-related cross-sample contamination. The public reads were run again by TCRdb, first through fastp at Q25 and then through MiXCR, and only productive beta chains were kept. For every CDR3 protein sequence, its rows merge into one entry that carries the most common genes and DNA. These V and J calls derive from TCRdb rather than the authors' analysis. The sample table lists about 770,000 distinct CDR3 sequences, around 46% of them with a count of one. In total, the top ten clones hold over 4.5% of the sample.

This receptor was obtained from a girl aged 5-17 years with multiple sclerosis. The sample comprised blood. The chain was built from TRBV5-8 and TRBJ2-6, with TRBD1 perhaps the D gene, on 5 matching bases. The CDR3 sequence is CASSLGQNSRANVLTF. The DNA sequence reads TGTGCCAGCAGCCTTGGACAAAACTCTAGGGCCAACGTCCTGACTTTC.